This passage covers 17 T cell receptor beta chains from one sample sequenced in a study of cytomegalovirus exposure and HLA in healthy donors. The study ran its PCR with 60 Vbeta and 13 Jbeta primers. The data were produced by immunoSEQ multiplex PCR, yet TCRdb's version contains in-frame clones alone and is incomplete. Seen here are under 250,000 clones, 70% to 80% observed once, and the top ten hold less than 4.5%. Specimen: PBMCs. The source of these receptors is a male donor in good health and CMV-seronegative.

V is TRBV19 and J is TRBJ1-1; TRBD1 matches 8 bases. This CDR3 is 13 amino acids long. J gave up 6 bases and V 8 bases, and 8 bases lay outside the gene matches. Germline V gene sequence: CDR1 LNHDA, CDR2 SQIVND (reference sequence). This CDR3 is CASAHRGMAEAFF. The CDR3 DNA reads TGTGCCAGTGCCCACAGGGGGATGGCTGAAGCTTTCTTT.

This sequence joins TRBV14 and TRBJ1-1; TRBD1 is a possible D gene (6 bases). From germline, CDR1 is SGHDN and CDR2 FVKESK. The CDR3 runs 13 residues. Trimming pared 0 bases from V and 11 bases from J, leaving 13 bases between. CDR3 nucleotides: TGTGCCAGCAGCCAAGAAAGCGGGACATCGGCTTTCTTT. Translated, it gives CASSQESGTSAFF.

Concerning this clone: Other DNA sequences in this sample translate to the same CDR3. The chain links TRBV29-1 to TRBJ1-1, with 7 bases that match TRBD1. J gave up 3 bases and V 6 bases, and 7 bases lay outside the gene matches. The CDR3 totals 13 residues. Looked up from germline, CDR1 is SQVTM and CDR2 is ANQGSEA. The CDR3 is CSVGDRSYTEAFF. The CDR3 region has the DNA TGCAGCGTGGGGGACAGATCTTACACTGAAGCTTTCTTT. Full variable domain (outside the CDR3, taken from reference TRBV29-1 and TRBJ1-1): SAVISQKPSRDICQRGTSLTIQCQVDSQVTMMFWYRQQPGQSLTLIATANQGSEATYESGFVIDKFPISRPNLTFSTLTVSNMSPEDSSIYLCSVGDRSYTEAFFGQGTRLTVV.

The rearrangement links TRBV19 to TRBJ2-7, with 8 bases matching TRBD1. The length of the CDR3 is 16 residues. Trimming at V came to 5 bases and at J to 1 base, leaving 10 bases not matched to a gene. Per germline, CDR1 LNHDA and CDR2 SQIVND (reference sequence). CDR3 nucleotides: TGTGCCAGTAGTCCCCGCTTCAGGGGGCTATCCTACGAGCAGTACTTC. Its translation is CASSPRFRGLSYEQYF.

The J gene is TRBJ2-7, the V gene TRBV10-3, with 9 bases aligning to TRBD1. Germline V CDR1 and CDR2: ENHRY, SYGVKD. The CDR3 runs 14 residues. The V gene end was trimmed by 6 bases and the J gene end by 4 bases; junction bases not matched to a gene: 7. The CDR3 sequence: CAISPTGGVYEQYF. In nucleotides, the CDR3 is TGTGCCATCAGCCCAACAGGGGGCGTGTACGAGCAGTACTTC.

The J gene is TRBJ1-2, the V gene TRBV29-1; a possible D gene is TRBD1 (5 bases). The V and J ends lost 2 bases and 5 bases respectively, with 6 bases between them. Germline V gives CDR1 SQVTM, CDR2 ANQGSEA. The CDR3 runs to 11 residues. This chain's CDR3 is CSVEQGYGYTF. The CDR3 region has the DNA TGCAGCGTTGAACAGGGATATGGCTACACCTTC.

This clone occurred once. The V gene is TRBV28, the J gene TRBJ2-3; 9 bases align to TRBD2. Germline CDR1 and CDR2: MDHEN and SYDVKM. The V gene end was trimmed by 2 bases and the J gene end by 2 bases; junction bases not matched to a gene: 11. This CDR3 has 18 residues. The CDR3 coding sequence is TGTGCCAGCAGTTTACCCCCTCTCGCGGGAGGGTCCACAGATACGCAGTATTTT. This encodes CASSLPPLAGGSTDTQYF.

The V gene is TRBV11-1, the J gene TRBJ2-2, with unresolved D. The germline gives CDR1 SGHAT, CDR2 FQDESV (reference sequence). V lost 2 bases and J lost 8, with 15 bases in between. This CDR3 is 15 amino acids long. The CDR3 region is CASSLTEVAAGELFF. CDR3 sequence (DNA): TGTGCCAGCAGCTTAACGGAAGTAGCCGCAGGGGAGCTGTTTTTT. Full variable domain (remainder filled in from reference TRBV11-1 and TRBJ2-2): EAEVAQSPRYKITEKSQAVAFWCDPISGHATLYWYRQILGQGPELLVQFQDESVVDDSQLPKDRFSAERLKGVDSTLKIQPAELGDSAMYLCASSLTEVAAGELFFGEGSRLTVL.

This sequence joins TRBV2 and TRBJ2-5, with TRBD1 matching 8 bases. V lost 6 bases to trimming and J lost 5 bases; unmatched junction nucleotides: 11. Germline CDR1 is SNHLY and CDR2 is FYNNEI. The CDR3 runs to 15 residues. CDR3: CASSGDRLKGETQYF. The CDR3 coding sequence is TGTGCCAGCAGCGGGGACAGGCTGAAGGGGGAGACCCAGTACTTC.

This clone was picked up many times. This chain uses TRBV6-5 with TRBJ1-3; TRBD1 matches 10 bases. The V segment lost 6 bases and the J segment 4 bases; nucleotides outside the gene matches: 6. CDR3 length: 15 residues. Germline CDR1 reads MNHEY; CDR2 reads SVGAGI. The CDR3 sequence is CASRVGQGGGNTIYF. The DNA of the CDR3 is TGTGCCAGCAGAGTCGGACAGGGGGGCGGAAACACCATATATTTT.

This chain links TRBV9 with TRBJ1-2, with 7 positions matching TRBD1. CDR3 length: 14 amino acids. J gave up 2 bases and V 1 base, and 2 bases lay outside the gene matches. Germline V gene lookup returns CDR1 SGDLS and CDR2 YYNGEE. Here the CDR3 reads CASSVNRGNYGYTF. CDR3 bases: TGTGCCAGCAGCGTAAACAGGGGAAACTATGGCTACACCTTC.

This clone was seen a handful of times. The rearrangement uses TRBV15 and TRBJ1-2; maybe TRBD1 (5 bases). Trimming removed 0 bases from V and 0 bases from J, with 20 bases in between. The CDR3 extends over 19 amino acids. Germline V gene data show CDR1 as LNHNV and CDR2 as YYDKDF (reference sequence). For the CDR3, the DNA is TGTGCCACCAGCAGAGACGATGGGGATGTGGGGCAGCCTAACTATGGCTACACCTTC. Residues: CATSRDDGDVGQPNYGYTF.

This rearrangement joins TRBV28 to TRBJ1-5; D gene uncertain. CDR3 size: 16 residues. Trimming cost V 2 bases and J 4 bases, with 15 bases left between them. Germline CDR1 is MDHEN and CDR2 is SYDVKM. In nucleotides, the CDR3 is TGTGCCAGCAGTTTAGGGCGGGTAGGCGGGAATCAGCCCCAGCATTTT. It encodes CASSLGRVGGNQPQHF.

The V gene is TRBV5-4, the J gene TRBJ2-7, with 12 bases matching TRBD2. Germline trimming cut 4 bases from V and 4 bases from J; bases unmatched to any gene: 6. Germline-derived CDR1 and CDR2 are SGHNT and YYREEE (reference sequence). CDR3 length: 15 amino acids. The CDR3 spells CASSPGTSGLYEQYF. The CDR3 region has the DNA TGTGCCAGCAGCCCCGGGACTAGCGGGCTTTACGAGCAGTACTTC.

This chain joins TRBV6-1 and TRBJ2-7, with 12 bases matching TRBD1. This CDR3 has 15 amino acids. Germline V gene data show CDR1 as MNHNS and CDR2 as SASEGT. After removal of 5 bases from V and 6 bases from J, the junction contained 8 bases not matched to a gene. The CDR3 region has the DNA TGTGCCAGCAGTAGACCGGGACAGGGGGCAGGCGAGCAGTACTTC. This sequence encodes CASSRPGQGAGEQYF.

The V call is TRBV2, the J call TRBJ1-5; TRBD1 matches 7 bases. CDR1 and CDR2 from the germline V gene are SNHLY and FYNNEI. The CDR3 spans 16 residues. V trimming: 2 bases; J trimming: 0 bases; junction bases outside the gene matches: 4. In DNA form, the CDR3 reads TGTGCCAGCAGTGAATTTGGGACAGATAGCAATCAGCCCCAGCATTTT. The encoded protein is CASSEFGTDSNQPQHF. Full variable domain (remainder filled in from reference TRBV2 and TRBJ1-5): EPEVTQTPSHQVTQMGQEVILRCVPISNHLYFYWYRQILGQKVEFLVSFYNNEISEKSEIFDDQFSVERPDGSNFTLKIRSTKLEDSAMYFCASSEFGTDSNQPQHFGDGTRLSIL.

CDR3 bases: TGTGCCAGCAGCGTAGCTTTGCAGGGCTGGGACGAGCAGTACTTC. Translation gives CASSVALQGWDEQYF. The chain is built from TRBV9 and TRBJ2-7, with a tentative D call TRBD1 (5 bases). Germline V CDR1 and CDR2: SGDLS, YYNGEE. Trimming left V 0 bases short and J 5 bases short, with 15 bases between. The CDR3 contains 15 residues.